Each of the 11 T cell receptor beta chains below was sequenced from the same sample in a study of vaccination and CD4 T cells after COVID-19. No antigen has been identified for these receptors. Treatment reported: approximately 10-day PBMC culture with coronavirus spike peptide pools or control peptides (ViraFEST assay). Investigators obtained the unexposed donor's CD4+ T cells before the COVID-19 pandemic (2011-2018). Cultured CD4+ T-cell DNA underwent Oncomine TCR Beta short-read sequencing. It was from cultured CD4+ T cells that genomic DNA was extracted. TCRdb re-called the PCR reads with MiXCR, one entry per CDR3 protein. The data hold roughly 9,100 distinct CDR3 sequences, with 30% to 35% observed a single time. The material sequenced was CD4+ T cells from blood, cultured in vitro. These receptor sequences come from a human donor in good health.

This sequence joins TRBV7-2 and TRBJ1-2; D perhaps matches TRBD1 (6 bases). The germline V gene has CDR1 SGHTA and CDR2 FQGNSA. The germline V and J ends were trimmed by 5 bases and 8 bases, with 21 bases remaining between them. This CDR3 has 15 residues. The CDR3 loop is CASSPTVQGIWGYTF. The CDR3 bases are TGTGCCAGCAGCCCCACGGTGCAGGGGATATGGGGCTACACCTTC. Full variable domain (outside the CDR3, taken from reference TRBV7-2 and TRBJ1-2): GAGVSQSPSNKVTEKGKDVELRCDPISGHTALYWYRQSLGQGLEFLIYFQGNSAPDKSGLPSDRFSAERTGGSVSTLTIQRTQQEDSAVYLCASSPTVQGIWGYTFGSGTRLTVV.

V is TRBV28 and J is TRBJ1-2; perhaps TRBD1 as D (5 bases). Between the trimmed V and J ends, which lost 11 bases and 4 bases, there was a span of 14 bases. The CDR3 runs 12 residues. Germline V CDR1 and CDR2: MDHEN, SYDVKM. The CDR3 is CACNSGVYGYTF. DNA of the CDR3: TGTGCCTGCAACTCGGGGGTCTATGGCTACACCTTC.

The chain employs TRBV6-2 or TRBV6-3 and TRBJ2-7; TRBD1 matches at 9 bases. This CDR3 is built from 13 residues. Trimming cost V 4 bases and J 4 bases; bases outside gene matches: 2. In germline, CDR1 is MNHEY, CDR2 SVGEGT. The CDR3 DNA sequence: TGTGCCAGCAGTTGGGACAGGGCGTACGAGCAGTACTTC. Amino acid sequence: CASSWDRAYEQYF.

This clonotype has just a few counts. The CDR3 reads CASSFGVWDEQYF. Here the CDR3 DNA reads TGTGCCAGCAGCTTCGGGGTTTGGGACGAGCAGTACTTC. The J gene is TRBJ2-7, the V gene TRBV7-9; tentative D call: TRBD2 (5 bases). Germline CDR1 reads SEHNR; CDR2 reads FQNEAQ (reference sequence). CDR3 length: 13 amino acids. Trimming stripped 3 bases from V and 5 bases from J, with 11 bases between.

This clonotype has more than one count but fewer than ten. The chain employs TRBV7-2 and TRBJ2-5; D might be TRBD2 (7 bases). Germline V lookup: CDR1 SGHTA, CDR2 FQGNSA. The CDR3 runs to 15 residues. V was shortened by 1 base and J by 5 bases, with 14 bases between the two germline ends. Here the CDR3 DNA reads TGTGCCAGCAGCTTAGAGATAGGGAGGGGGGAGACCCAGTACTTC. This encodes CASSLEIGRGETQYF.

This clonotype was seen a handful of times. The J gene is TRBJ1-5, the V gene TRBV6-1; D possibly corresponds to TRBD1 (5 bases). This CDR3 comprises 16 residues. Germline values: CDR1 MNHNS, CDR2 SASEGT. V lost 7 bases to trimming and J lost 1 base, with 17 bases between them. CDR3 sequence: CASKPGLGLSNQPQHF. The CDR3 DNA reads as TGTGCCAGCAAACCGGGACTGGGTTTAAGCAATCAGCCCCAGCATTTT.

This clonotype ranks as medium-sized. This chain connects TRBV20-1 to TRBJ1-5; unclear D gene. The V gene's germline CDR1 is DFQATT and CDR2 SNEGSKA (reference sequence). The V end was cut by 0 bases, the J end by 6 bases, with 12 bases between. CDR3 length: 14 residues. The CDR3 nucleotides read TGCAGTGCTAGAGATCGAGTTCATTCTCAGCCCCAGCATTTT. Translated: CSARDRVHSQPQHF.

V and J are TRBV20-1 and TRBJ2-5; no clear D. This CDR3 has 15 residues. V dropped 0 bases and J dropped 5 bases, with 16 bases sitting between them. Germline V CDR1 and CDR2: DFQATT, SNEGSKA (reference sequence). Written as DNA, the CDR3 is TGCAGTGCTAGAGATCCAGCCGCCCCGAGGGAGACCCAGTACTTC. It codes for CSARDPAAPRETQYF.

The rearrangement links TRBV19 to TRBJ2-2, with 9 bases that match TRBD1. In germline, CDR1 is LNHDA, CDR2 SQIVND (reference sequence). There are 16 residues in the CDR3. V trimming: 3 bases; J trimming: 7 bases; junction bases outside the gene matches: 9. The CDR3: CASSILRQGVGGELFF. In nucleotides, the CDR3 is TGTGCCAGTAGTATCTTACGACAGGGGGTTGGCGGGGAGCTGTTTTTT.

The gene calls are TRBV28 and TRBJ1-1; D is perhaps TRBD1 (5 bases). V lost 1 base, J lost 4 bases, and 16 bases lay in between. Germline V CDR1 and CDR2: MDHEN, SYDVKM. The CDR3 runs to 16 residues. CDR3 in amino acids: CASSLFGRAGSTEAFF. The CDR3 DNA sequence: TGTGCCAGCAGTTTATTCGGCAGGGCGGGGAGCACTGAAGCTTTCTTT.

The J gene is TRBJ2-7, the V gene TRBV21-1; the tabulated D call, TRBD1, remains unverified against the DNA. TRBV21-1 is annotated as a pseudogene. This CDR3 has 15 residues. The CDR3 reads CASSKTGQGFHEQYF. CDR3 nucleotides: TGTGCCAGCAGCAAAACGGGCCAGGGTTTCCACGAGCAGTACTTC.